This passage covers 30 T cell receptor beta chains from one sample sequenced in a study of blood T cell repertoires in COVID-19. Here immunoSEQ multiplex PCR was the method, and the copy in TCRdb shows in-frame clones only, minus some. In the table there are fewer than 30,000 clones, roughly 84% of which are singletons. Sequenced material: peripheral blood. The receptor set was obtained from a human donor in a cohort sampled during active COVID-19.

The chain employs TRBV19 and TRBJ2-3; 11 nucleotides match TRBD2. Germline assignment: CDR1 LNHDA and CDR2 SQIVND (reference sequence). With V trimmed by 6 bases and J by 1 base, 0 bases remained unmatched. The CDR3 contains 14 residues. For the CDR3, the DNA is TGTGCCAGTAGGACTAGCGGGGGCACAGATACGCAGTATTTT. Amino acid sequence: CASRTSGGTDTQYF.

The CDR3 DNA is TGTGCCATCAGTGAGTCGAGACAGGGGGACTTCTATGGCTACACCTTC. This codes for CAISESRQGDFYGYTF. This sequence joins TRBV10-3 and TRBJ1-2, with 9 bases matching TRBD1. The germline V gene encodes CDR1 ENHRY and CDR2 SYGVKD. Trimming removed 0 bases from V and 4 bases from J; junction bases left unmatched: 6. The CDR3 is 16 residues long.

The chain carries TRBV4-3 and TRBJ1-3, with TRBD1 matching over 7 bases. This CDR3 comprises 19 residues. Trimming took 0 bases from V and 2 from J; bases not matched to a gene: 13. The germline CDR1 and CDR2 sequences are LGHNA and YSLEER. The CDR3: CASSQDRSPGTDPGNTIYF. The CDR3 region has the DNA TGCGCCAGCAGCCAAGATCGAAGCCCCGGGACAGATCCTGGAAACACCATATATTTT.

The rearrangement uses TRBV28 and TRBJ2-5; D gene ambiguous. V was cut by 4 bases and J by 4 bases, with 16 bases left in between. This CDR3 is built from 15 residues. Germline V lookup: CDR1 MDHEN, CDR2 SYDVKM. The CDR3 coding sequence is TGTGCCAGCAGTTCGTCCGTTGGTACGGGAGAGACCCAGTACTTC. It yields the protein CASSSSVGTGETQYF.

Here the CDR3 reads CASSQVGGSAEAFF. In DNA, the CDR3 is TGTGCCAGCAGCCAAGTGGGGGGATCAGCTGAAGCTTTCTTT. The rearrangement uses TRBV3-1 (or the pseudogene TRBV3-2) and TRBJ1-1, with a weak D call TRBD1 (5 bases). The length of the CDR3 is 14 residues. CDR1 LGHDT and CDR2 YNNKEL come from the germline V gene (reference sequence). Trimming removed 1 base from V and 6 bases from J, with 12 bases in between.

V gene TRBV18 combines with J gene TRBJ2-2; possibly TRBD2 for D (7 bases). The ends were cut back, 5 bases at V and 4 bases at J, with 11 bases in the middle. Germline V lookup: CDR1 KGHSH, CDR2 LQKENI. The CDR3 totals 14 residues. The CDR3 coding sequence is TGTGCCAGCTCATTCGCGGGGGCCACCGGGGAGCTGTTTTTT. The encoded protein is CASSFAGATGELFF.

The genes are TRBV29-1 and TRBJ1-3; 8 bases are shared with TRBD1. Germline V CDR1 and CDR2: SQVTM, ANQGSEA. The CDR3 is made up of 15 amino acids. Trimming took 7 bases from V and 0 from J; bases not matched to a gene: 8. The CDR3 protein is CSAGDRPGSGNTIYF. CDR3 nucleotides: TGCAGCGCTGGGGACAGGCCAGGCTCTGGAAACACCATATATTTT.

This clone appeared once. The chain links TRBV14 to TRBJ1-2; 8 nucleotides align to TRBD1. CDR3 length equals 13 residues. Germline-derived CDR1 and CDR2 are SGHDN and FVKESK. V shed 4 bases, J shed 7 bases, and the junction held 5 bases outside the gene matches. The CDR3 reads CASSPAGGSGYTF. In DNA, the CDR3 is TGTGCCAGCAGCCCCGCAGGGGGCTCTGGCTACACCTTC.

The rearrangement uses TRBV28 and TRBJ1-2; possibly TRBD1 for D (5 bases). Trimming cost V 1 base and J 3 bases, with 6 bases left between them. The CDR3 is made up of 13 amino acids. From germline, CDR1 is MDHEN and CDR2 SYDVKM. Here the CDR3 DNA reads TGTGCCAGCAGTTTATCGGGGGACTATGGCTACACCTTC. Translation: CASSLSGDYGYTF.

In DNA, the CDR3 is TGTGCCAGCAGTGACGACGGGGTCACCGGGGAGCTGTTTTTT. It translates to CASSDDGVTGELFF. The J gene is TRBJ2-2, the V gene TRBV6-4, with D perhaps matching TRBD2 (5 bases). Germline CDR1 reads MRHNA; CDR2 reads SNTAGT. V lost 2 bases and J 4 bases, leaving 8 bases between the germline ends. CDR3 size: 14 residues.

This clone came up once. The chain links TRBV18 to TRBJ2-5, with 8 positions matching TRBD1. Germline V gene lookup returns CDR1 KGHSH and CDR2 LQKENI. The CDR3 totals 14 residues. The V segment lost 3 bases and the J segment 5 bases; nucleotides outside the gene matches: 5. CDR3 nucleotides: TGTGCCAGCTCACCGACAGGGGTGGAGGAGACCCAGTACTTC. Translation gives CASSPTGVEETQYF.

This clone was counted a few times. V is TRBV4-1 and J is TRBJ1-3; 7 positions agree with TRBD1. The CDR3 consists of 16 residues. The trim removed 4 bases at V and 2 bases at J, leaving 8 bases unmatched. Per germline, CDR1 MGHRA and CDR2 YSYEKL. The CDR3 loop reads CASSPYGQEAGNTIYF. The CDR3 DNA sequence: TGCGCCAGCAGCCCTTACGGACAGGAGGCTGGAAACACCATATATTTT.

J is TRBJ1-1 and V is TRBV6-5; TRBD1 might be the D (5 bases). Germline-derived CDR1 and CDR2 are MNHEY and SVGAGI. Deletions cut 4 bases from V and 2 bases from J, with 17 bases between. The CDR3 length is 16 residues. In nucleotides, the CDR3 is TGTGCCAGCAGTTGGGGGGTGAGTCCTCGTAACACTGAAGCTTTCTTT. As protein: CASSWGVSPRNTEAFF.

The rearrangement links TRBV28 to TRBJ1-2; possibly TRBD1 for D (5 bases). The V end was cut by 2 bases, the J end by 5 bases, with 12 bases between. This CDR3 spans 14 amino acids. Germline values: CDR1 MDHEN, CDR2 SYDVKM. For the CDR3, the DNA is TGTGCCAGCAGTTTACAGGCCAGGGCGTATGGCTACACCTTC. It codes for CASSLQARAYGYTF.

This clone was detected once. DNA for the CDR3: TGTGCCAGCAGCCAAATGTCCGGACATACAGATACGCAGTATTTT. Translated: CASSQMSGHTDTQYF. The chain has TRBV3-1 (or the pseudogene TRBV3-2) and TRBJ2-3; weak D call: TRBD1 (5 bases). The CDR3 extends over 15 amino acids. Per the germline V gene, CDR1 is LGHDT and CDR2 is YNNKEL (reference sequence). V lost 2 bases to trimming and J lost 3 bases, with 12 bases between them.

CDR3: CASRLAGRVNEQFF. CDR3 sequence (DNA): TGTGCCAGCAGGTTAGCCGGGAGAGTGAATGAGCAGTTCTTC. V usage is TRBV28 and J usage is TRBJ2-1; a weak D match, TRBD2 (6 bases). CDR3 length: 14 amino acids. Germline V gene data show CDR1 as MDHEN and CDR2 as SYDVKM. Trimming pared 6 bases from V and 7 bases from J, leaving 16 bases between.

V gene TRBV5-1 combines with J gene TRBJ1-3; D remains unclear. The germline CDR1 and CDR2 sequences are SGHRS and YFSETQ. V was trimmed by 5 bases and J by 1 base, leaving 10 bases between them. The CDR3 is 14 amino acids. The CDR3 reads CASRDTGSGNTIYF. CDR3 nucleotides: TGCGCCAGCAGGGATACGGGATCTGGAAACACCATATATTTT.

V gene TRBV2 combines with J gene TRBJ1-4; no definite D call. Germline CDR1 SNHLY, CDR2 FYNNEI. Trimming took 6 bases from V and 12 from J, leaving 14 bases between them. CDR3 size: 12 residues. In DNA, the CDR3 is TGTGCCAGCAGCCACCCCGCCGGGGAACTGTTTTTT. Translating gives CASSHPAGELFF.

Only one count was recorded for this clone. For the CDR3, the DNA is TGTGCCAGCAGCTTAGGCAGGGGAGATCAGCCCCAGCATTTT. Translated, it gives CASSLGRGDQPQHF. The chain joins TRBV7-2 to TRBJ1-5; possibly TRBD1 for D (6 bases). The V end lost 1 base, the J end lost 5 bases, and 9 bases lay between the germline ends. Germline loops: CDR1 SGHTA, CDR2 FQGNSA. The CDR3 loop spans 14 amino acids.

This clone was recorded once. This sequence joins TRBV6-5 and TRBJ1-3; no clear D. Germline V CDR1 and CDR2: MNHEY, SVGAGI. The CDR3 sequence is 15 residues long. With 0 bases removed from V and 0 bases from J, the gap between germline ends came to 6 bases. CDR3 sequence: CASSYSFRSGNTIYF. Written as DNA, the CDR3 is TGTGCCAGCAGTTACTCGTTTCGCTCTGGAAACACCATATATTTT.

This clone was observed a handful of times. The genes are TRBV19 and TRBJ1-1; D is possibly TRBD1 (5 bases). Trimming left V 0 bases short and J 8 bases short, with 13 bases between. In germline, CDR1 is LNHDA, CDR2 SQIVND (reference sequence). The length of the CDR3 is 14 residues. DNA of the CDR3: TGTGCCAGTAGTATAGATCGCGGCAGGGCGGAAGCTTTCTTT. Its protein is CASSIDRGRAEAFF.

The genes are TRBV7-9 and TRBJ2-1, with D hard to call. The CDR3 consists of 13 residues. The V gene lost 3 bases and the J gene lost 7 bases, with 10 bases spanning the gap. CDR1 SEHNR and CDR2 FQNEAQ come from the germline V gene (reference sequence). The CDR3 sequence: CASSLAGANEQFF. In DNA, the CDR3 is TGTGCCAGCAGCTTGGCAGGCGCAAATGAGCAGTTCTTC.

This clone was found once. V gene TRBV20-1 combines with J gene TRBJ2-3; the D gene is possibly TRBD1 (6 bases). The CDR3 runs to 15 residues. V gave up 3 bases and J gave up 2 bases, with 15 bases separating them. Germline V CDR1 and CDR2: DFQATT, SNEGSKA (reference sequence). As DNA, the CDR3 is TGCAGTGCTAGTTCCGGACAGATAGTCACAGATACGCAGTATTTT. This sequence encodes CSASSGQIVTDTQYF.

The rearrangement joins TRBV6-5 to TRBJ1-4; no clear D gene. Per germline, CDR1 MNHEY and CDR2 SVGAGI. CDR3 length: 15 amino acids. V lost 6 bases to trimming and J lost 0 bases, with 11 bases between them. CDR3 bases: TGTGCCAGCAGCACCATGAGATCAACTAATGAAAAACTGTTTTTT. It yields the protein CASSTMRSTNEKLFF.

This clone was recorded only once. V usage is TRBV12-3 or TRBV12-4 and J usage is TRBJ1-5, with D hard to call. This CDR3 has 12 residues. V gave up 4 bases and J gave up 9 bases, with 10 bases separating them. CDR3 in amino acids: CASSSAERPQHF. The CDR3 DNA is TGTGCCAGCAGTTCCGCGGAGCGGCCCCAGCATTTT.

The chain combines TRBV19 with TRBJ1-2; a possible D gene is TRBD1 (5 bases). Deletions cut 4 bases from V and 1 base from J, with 10 bases between. The CDR3 is made up of 14 amino acids. Looked up from germline, CDR1 is LNHDA and CDR2 is SQIVND (reference sequence). The CDR3 DNA is TGTGCCAGTAGTACTCAGACAGTTAACTATGGCTACACCTTC. Translating gives CASSTQTVNYGYTF.

V is TRBV9 and J is TRBJ1-3; D is possibly TRBD1 (6 bases). This CDR3 spans 16 amino acids. Trimming removed 3 bases from V and 8 bases from J, with 21 bases in between. The V gene's germline CDR1 is SGDLS and CDR2 YYNGEE. The CDR3 spells CASSDSPGHAGDTIYF. CDR3 nucleotide sequence: TGTGCCAGCAGCGACAGTCCGGGACACGCAGGGGACACCATATATTTT. Full variable domain (outside the CDR3, taken from reference TRBV9 and TRBJ1-3): DSGVTQTPKHLITATGQRVTLRCSPRSGDLSVYWYQQSLDQGLQFLIQYYNGEERAKGNILERFSAQQFPDLHSELNLSSLELGDSALYFCASSDSPGHAGDTIYFGEGSWLTVV.

CDR3 in DNA: TGTGCCAGCAGACAACATCCGCGAGGCCTCTATGGCTACACCTTC. Protein sequence: CASRQHPRGLYGYTF. This rearrangement joins TRBV7-2 to TRBJ1-2, with no clear D. Trimming took 6 bases from V and 4 from J, leaving 18 bases between them. Germline assignment: CDR1 SGHTA and CDR2 FQGNSA. The CDR3 consists of 15 residues. Using reference TRBV7-2 and TRBJ1-2 for the parts outside the CDR3, the full variable domain is GAGVSQSPSNKVTEKGKDVELRCDPISGHTALYWYRQSLGQGLEFLIYFQGNSAPDKSGLPSDRFSAERTGGSVSTLTIQRTQQEDSAVYLCASRQHPRGLYGYTFGSGTRLTVV.

This chain connects TRBV4-3 to TRBJ2-1; 10 bases agree with TRBD2. J gave up 0 bases and V 4 bases, and 3 bases lay outside the gene matches. The CDR3 consists of 16 residues. From germline, CDR1 is LGHNA and CDR2 YSLEER. In DNA form, the CDR3 reads TGCGCCAGCAGCCGCGGACTAGCGGCCTCCTACAATGAGCAGTTCTTC. Amino acid sequence: CASSRGLAASYNEQFF.

The V gene is TRBV6-2 or TRBV6-3, the J gene TRBJ2-1; a weak D match, TRBD2 (6 bases). This CDR3 region has 15 residues. V lost 6 bases to trimming and J lost 5 bases, with 17 bases between them. The germline CDR1 and CDR2 sequences are MNHEY and SVGEGT. The chain's CDR3 is CASSPFAGPNNEQFF. The DNA of the CDR3 is TGTGCCAGCAGCCCCTTCGCGGGGCCCAACAATGAGCAGTTCTTC.